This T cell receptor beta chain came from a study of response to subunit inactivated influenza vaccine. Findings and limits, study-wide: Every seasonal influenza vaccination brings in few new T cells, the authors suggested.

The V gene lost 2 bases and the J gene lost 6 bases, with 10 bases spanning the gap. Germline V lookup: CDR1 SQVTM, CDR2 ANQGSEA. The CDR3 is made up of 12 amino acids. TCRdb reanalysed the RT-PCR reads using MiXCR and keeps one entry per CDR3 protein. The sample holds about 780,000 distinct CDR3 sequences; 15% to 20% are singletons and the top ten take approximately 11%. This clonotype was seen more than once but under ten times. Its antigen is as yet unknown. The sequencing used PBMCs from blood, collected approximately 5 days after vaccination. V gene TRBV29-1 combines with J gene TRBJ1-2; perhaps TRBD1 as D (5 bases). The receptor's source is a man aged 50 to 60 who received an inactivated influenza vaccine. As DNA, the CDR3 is TGCAGCGTTGAAAGGGGACTGAATGGCTACACCTTC. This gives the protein CSVERGLNGYTF.